What follows are 11 T cell receptor beta chains derived from one specimen sequenced in a study of intratumoral heterogeneity in liver cancer. TCRdb's table, derived via immunoSEQ multiplex PCR, lists solely in-frame clones and lacks some. The sample has approximately 20,000 clones, about two thirds seen once. Source: tumor-adjacent normal tissue, taken before any cancer treatment. The receptors were gathered from a woman in her seventies with hepatocellular carcinoma.

The gene calls are TRBV6-5 and TRBJ2-7; possibly TRBD1 or TRBD2 for D (5 bases each). The CDR3 loop spans 13 amino acids. The V end lost 6 bases, the J end lost 4 bases, and 13 bases lay between the germline ends. Germline CDR1 and CDR2: MNHEY and SVGAGI. For the CDR3, the DNA is TGTGCCAGCAGGGACGGGGCCCTATACGAGCAGTACTTC. Its translation: CASRDGALYEQYF.

The chain uses TRBV27 and TRBJ2-1, with 9 positions matching TRBD1. From germline, CDR1 is MNHEY and CDR2 SMNVEV (reference sequence). This CDR3 has 15 residues. Unmatched junction bases numbered 11, after V lost 10 bases and J lost 4 bases. The CDR3 DNA reads TGTGCCACCACACTGTCCGGGACAGGGTACAATGAGCAGTTCTTC. This codes for CATTLSGTGYNEQFF.

This chain links TRBV18 with TRBJ2-1, with D tentatively TRBD2 (6 bases). Germline-derived CDR1 and CDR2 are KGHSH and LQKENI. The length of the CDR3 is 15 residues. V shed 6 bases and J shed 6 bases, with 18 bases lying between them. CDR3 amino acids: CASSLTSPRTNEQFF. The DNA of the CDR3 is TGTGCCAGCTCCCTGACTAGTCCTCGGACCAATGAGCAGTTCTTC.

The rearrangement uses TRBV3-1 (or the pseudogene TRBV3-2) and TRBJ2-4; D tentatively fits TRBD1 or TRBD2 (7 bases each). The CDR3 has 16 residues. Trimming removed 4 bases at V and 0 bases at J, with 13 bases between. CDR1 LGHDT and CDR2 YNNKEL come from the germline V gene (reference sequence). CDR3 DNA: TGTGCCAGCAGCCCCCAGGGGGGGGGAGCCAAAAACATTCAGTACTTC. Translation: CASSPQGGGAKNIQYF.

This clone was observed a handful of times. The V gene is TRBV5-4, the J gene TRBJ2-1; D is ambiguous. The CDR3 has 13 residues. CDR1 and CDR2 from the germline V gene are SGHNT and YYREEE (reference sequence). V was shortened by 4 bases and J by 0 bases, with 5 bases between the two germline ends. CDR3 protein: CASSTDSYNEQFF. In DNA form, the CDR3 reads TGTGCCAGCAGCACGGACTCCTACAATGAGCAGTTCTTC.

This clone has just one count. This chain joins TRBV4-1 and TRBJ2-1; possibly TRBD2 for D (5 bases). CDR1 MGHRA and CDR2 YSYEKL come from the germline V gene. The CDR3 is made up of 15 amino acids. The V end was cut by 1 base, the J end by 2 bases, with 9 bases between. CDR3 DNA: TGCGCCAGCAGCCAAGGCAGCGGCACCTACAATGAGCAGTTCTTC. This translates into CASSQGSGTYNEQFF.

This clone appeared a single time. The chain links TRBV28 to TRBJ2-5; no reliable D call. The CDR3 runs to 13 residues. The germline V gene has CDR1 MDHEN and CDR2 SYDVKM. V lost 5 bases, J lost 1 base, and 8 bases lay in between. The CDR3 sequence is CASSDDTQETQYF. CDR3 DNA sequence: TGTGCCAGCAGTGATGACACCCAAGAGACCCAGTACTTC.

By share of the sample, this clone is medium-sized. This chain connects TRBV10-3 to TRBJ1-5, with D perhaps TRBD1 (6 bases). The CDR3 spans 14 residues. With 6 bases removed from V and 2 bases from J, the gap between germline ends came to 11 bases. Germline CDR1 and CDR2: ENHRY and SYGVKD. CDR3 in amino acids: CAISREGGNQPQHF. The CDR3 DNA sequence: TGTGCCATCAGCAGGGAGGGGGGCAATCAGCCCCAGCATTTT.

The chain recombines TRBV30 with TRBJ2-7; D call uncertain. CDR1 and CDR2 (germline): GTSNPN, SVGIG (reference sequence). The V end lost 3 bases, the J end lost 1 base, and 10 bases lay between the germline ends. There are 13 residues in the CDR3. CDR3 nucleotide sequence: TGTGCCTGGAGGAAGGACCTGTCCTACGAGCAGTACTTC. Protein sequence: CAWRKDLSYEQYF.

The V and J genes are TRBV28 and TRBJ1-1, with D perhaps TRBD1 (5 bases). Trimming pared 6 bases from V and 2 bases from J, leaving 10 bases between. The length of the CDR3 is 13 residues. CDR1 MDHEN and CDR2 SYDVKM come from the germline V gene. The CDR3 DNA follows: TGTGCCAGCAGGTTGGGGGGAAACACTGAAGCTTTCTTT. Its protein product is CASRLGGNTEAFF.

The chain uses TRBV6-5 and TRBJ2-4; D is possibly TRBD1 (5 bases). Germline V gene data show CDR1 as MNHEY and CDR2 as SVGAGI. The V end lost 2 bases, the J end lost 0 bases, and 11 bases lay between the germline ends. The CDR3 spans 16 residues. This CDR3 reads CASSYGQGLAKNIQYF. The CDR3 nucleotides read TGTGCCAGCAGTTACGGGCAGGGCCTAGCCAAAAACATTCAGTACTTC.